The 5 T cell receptor beta chains given below trace back to one sample, sequenced in a study of T cells after yellow fever vaccination. Using its own MiXCR run on the 5' RACE reads, TCRdb lists one record per CDR3 protein. The sample holds about 430,000 distinct CDR3 sequences, roughly 20% seen once. Sequencing used PBMCs, obtained before the yellow fever booster vaccination. These receptor sequences come from a man between 18 and 35 years old who received the YFV17D yellow fever vaccine.

The chain has TRBV7-9 and TRBJ2-7; a possible D gene is TRBD2 (6 bases). Germline V gene lookup returns CDR1 SEHNR and CDR2 FQNEAQ (reference sequence). The CDR3 loop spans 12 amino acids. V lost 4 bases and J lost 3, with 7 bases in between. CDR3: CASSWGGYEQYV. The CDR3 DNA reads as TGTGCCAGCAGCTGGGGAGGCTACGAGCAGTACGTC.

DNA of the CDR3: TGTGCCAGCAGCCCCGTGGGGCAGGGATATGGCATTCAGTACTTC. This encodes CASSPVGQGYGIQYF. V is TRBV11-2 and J is TRBJ2-4, with a possible D match to TRBD1 (5 bases). V lost 5 bases and J 9 bases, leaving 20 bases between the germline ends. Germline V gene lookup returns CDR1 SGHAT and CDR2 FQNNGV. The CDR3 runs to 15 residues. Based on the CDR3 plus reference TRBV11-2 and TRBJ2-4, the full variable domain is EAGVAQSPRYKIIEKRQSVAFWCNPISGHATLYWYQQILGQGPKLLIQFQNNGVVDDSQLPKDRFSAERLKGVDSTLKIQPAKLEDSAVYLCASSPVGQGYGIQYFGAGTRLSVL.

The chain links TRBV7-9 to TRBJ2-5; 7 nucleotides align to TRBD2. CDR3 length: 15 amino acids. Looked up from germline, CDR1 is SEHNR and CDR2 is FQNEAQ (reference sequence). V was clipped by 1 base and J by 4 bases; unmatched bases: 6. In nucleotides, the CDR3 is TGTGCCAGCAGCTTAGTAACTAGCGTACTAGAGACCCAGTACTTC. It encodes CASSLVTSVLETQYF.

This clonotype has more than one count but fewer than ten. This rearrangement joins TRBV20-1 to TRBJ2-3, with TRBD2 identical over 7 bases. This CDR3 is built from 15 residues. J gave up 1 base and V 8 bases, and 12 bases lay outside the gene matches. The germline gives CDR1 DFQATT, CDR2 SNEGSKA (reference sequence). CDR3 nucleotides: TGCAGTCCCGGCCGGAGGCTAGCGGGCACAGATACGCAGTATTTT. Protein product: CSPGRRLAGTDTQYF.

V is TRBV10-3 and J is TRBJ1-1; unclear D gene. This CDR3 has 13 amino acids. Germline V gives CDR1 ENHRY, CDR2 SYGVKD. V dropped 4 bases and J dropped 1 base, with 7 bases sitting between them. The CDR3 reads CAISGGGNTEAFF. CDR3 DNA: TGTGCCATCAGTGGGGGAGGGAACACTGAAGCTTTCTTT.